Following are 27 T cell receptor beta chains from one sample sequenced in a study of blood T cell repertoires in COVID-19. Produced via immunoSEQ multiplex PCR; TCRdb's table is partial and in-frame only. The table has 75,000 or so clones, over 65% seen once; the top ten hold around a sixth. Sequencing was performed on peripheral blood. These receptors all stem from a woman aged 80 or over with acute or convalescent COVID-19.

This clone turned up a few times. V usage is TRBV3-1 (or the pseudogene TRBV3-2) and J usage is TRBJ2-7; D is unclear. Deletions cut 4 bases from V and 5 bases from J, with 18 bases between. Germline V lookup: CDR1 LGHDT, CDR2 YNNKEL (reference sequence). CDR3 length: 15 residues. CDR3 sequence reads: CASSPRAIAWDEQYF. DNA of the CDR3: TGTGCCAGCAGCCCCCGAGCGATAGCCTGGGACGAGCAGTACTTC.

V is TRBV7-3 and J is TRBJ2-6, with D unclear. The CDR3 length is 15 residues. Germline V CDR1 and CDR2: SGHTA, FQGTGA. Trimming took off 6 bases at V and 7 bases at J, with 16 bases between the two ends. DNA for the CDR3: TGTGCCAGCAGTCCTTTAGTTTCTGTAGCCAACGTCCTGACTTTC. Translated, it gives CASSPLVSVANVLTF.

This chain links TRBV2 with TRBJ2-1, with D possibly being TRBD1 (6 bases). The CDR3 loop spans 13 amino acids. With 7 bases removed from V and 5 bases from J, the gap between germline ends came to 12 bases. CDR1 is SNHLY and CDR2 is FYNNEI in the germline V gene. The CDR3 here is CASKLDSNNEQFF. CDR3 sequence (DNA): TGTGCCAGCAAACTGGACAGTAACAATGAGCAGTTCTTC.

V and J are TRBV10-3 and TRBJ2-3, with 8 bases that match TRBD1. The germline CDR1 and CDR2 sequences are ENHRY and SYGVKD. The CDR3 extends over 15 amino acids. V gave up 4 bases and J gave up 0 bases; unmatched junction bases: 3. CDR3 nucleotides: TGTGCCATCAGTGCCAGACAGGGGAGCACAGATACGCAGTATTTT. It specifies CAISARQGSTDTQYF.

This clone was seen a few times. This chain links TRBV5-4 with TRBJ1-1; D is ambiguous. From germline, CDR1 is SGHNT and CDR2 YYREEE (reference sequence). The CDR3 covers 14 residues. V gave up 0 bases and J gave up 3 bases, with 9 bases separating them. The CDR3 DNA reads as TGTGCCAGCAGCTTGGAACCCGGGTACACTGAAGCTTTCTTT. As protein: CASSLEPGYTEAFF.

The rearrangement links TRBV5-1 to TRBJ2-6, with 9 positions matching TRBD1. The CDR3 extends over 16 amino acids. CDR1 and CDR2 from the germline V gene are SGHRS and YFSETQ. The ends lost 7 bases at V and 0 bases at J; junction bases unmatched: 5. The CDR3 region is CASAGQGDSGANVLTF. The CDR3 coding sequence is TGCGCCAGCGCGGGACAGGGAGACTCTGGGGCCAACGTCCTGACTTTC.

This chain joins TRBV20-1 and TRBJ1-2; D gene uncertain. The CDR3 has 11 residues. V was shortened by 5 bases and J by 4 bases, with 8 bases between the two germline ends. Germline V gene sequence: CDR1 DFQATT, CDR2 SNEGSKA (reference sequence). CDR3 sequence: CSAQTPYGYTF. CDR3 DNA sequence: TGCAGTGCTCAGACACCCTATGGCTACACCTTC.

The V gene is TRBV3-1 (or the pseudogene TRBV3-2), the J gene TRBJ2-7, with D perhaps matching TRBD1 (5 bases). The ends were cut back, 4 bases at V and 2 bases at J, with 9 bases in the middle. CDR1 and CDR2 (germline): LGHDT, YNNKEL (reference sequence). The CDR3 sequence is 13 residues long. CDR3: CASSRQGTYEQYF. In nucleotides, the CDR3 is TGTGCCAGCAGCCGTCAGGGAACCTACGAGCAGTACTTC.

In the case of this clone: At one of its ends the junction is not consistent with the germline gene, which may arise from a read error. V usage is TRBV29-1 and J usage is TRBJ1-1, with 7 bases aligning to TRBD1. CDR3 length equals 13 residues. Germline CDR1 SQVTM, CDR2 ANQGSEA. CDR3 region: CSVKDRVITEAFF. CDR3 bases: TGCAGCGTTAAAGACAGGGTGATCACTGAAGCTTTCTTT.

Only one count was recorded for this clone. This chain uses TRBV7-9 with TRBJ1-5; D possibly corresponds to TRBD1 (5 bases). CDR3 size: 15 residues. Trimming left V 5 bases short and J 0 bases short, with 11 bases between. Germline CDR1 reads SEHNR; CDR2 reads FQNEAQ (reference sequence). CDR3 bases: TGTGCCAGCAGCCTCTCAGGGCCTAGCAATCAGCCCCAGCATTTT. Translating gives CASSLSGPSNQPQHF.

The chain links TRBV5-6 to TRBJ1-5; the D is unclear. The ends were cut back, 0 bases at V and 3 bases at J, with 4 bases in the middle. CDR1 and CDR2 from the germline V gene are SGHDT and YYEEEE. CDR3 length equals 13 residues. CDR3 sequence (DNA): TGTGCCAGCAGCTTGGGAGCCAATCAGCCCCAGCATTTT. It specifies CASSLGANQPQHF.

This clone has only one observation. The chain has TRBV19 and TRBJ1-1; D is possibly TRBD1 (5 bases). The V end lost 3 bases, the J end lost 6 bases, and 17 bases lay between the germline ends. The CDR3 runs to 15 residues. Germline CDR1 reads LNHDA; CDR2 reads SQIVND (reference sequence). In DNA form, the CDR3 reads TGTGCCAGTAGTATGGGGTCCGGGGGTAGACCTGAAGCTTTCTTT. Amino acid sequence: CASSMGSGGRPEAFF.

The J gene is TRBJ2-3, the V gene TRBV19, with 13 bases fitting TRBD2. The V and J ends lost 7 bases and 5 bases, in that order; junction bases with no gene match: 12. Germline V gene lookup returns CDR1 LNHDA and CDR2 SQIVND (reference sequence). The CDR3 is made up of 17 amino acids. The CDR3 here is CASTNLRTSGSEDTQYF. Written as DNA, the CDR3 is TGTGCCAGTACTAATCTTAGGACTAGCGGGAGTGAAGATACGCAGTATTTT.

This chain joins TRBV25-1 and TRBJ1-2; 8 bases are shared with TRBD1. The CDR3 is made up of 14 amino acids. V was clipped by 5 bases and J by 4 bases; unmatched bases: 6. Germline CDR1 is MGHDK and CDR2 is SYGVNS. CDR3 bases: TGTGCCAGCAGTCCCCGGGGACAGGTCTATGGCTACACCTTC. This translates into CASSPRGQVYGYTF.

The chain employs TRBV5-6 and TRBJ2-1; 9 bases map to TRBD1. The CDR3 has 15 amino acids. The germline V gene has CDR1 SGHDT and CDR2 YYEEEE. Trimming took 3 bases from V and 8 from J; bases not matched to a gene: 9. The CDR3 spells CASSSTGQGGDEQFF. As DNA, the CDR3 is TGTGCCAGCAGCTCCACGGGACAGGGAGGCGATGAGCAGTTCTTC.

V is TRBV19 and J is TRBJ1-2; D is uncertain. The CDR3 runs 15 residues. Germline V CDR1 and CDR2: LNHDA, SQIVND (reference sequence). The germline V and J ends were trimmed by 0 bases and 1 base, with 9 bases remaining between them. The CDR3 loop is CASSIEDGSNYGYTF. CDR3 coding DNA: TGTGCCAGTAGTATAGAGGACGGGAGTAACTATGGCTACACCTTC.

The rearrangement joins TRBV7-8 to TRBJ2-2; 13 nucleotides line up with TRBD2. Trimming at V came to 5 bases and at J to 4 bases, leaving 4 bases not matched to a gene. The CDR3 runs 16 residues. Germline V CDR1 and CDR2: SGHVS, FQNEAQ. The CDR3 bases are TGTGCCAGCAGCGTGACTAGCGGGAGGTTCACCGGGGAGCTGTTTTTT. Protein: CASSVTSGRFTGELFF.

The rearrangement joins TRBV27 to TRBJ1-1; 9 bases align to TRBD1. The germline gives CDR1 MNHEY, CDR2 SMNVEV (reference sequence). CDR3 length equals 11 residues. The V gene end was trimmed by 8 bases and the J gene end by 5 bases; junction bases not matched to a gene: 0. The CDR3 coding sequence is TGTGCCAGCGGGACAGGGACTGAAGCTTTCTTT. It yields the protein CASGTGTEAFF.

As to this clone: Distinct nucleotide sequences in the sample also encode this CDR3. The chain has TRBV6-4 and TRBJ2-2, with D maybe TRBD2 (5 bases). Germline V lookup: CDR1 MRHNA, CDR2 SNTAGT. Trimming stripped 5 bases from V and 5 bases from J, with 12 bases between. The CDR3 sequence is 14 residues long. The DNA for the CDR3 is TGTGCCAGCAGTCCGACCCCGGGGACCGGGGAGCTGTTTTTT. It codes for CASSPTPGTGELFF.

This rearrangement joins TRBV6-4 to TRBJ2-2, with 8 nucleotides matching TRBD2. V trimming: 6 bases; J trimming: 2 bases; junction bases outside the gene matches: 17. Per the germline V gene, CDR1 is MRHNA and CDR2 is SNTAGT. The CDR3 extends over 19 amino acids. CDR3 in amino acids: CASSPLGVSAGGNTGELFF. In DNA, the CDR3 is TGTGCCAGCAGCCCCCTGGGGGTATCCGCGGGAGGAAACACCGGGGAGCTGTTTTTT.

The CDR3 DNA is TGTGCCAGCACTTCCGGGACAGGGATGGGTGACTATGGCTACACCTTC. This translates into CASTSGTGMGDYGYTF. This sequence joins TRBV25-1 and TRBJ1-2, with 9 bases lining up with TRBD1. J was trimmed by 3 bases and V by 7 bases; bases with no gene match: 12. CDR1 MGHDK and CDR2 SYGVNS come from the germline V gene. This CDR3 has 16 amino acids.

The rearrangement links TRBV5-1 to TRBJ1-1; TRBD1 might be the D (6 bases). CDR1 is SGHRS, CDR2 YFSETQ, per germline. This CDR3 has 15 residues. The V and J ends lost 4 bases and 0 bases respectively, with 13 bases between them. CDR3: CASSPGGGVNTEAFF. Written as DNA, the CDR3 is TGCGCCAGCAGCCCCGGCGGGGGCGTGAACACTGAAGCTTTCTTT.

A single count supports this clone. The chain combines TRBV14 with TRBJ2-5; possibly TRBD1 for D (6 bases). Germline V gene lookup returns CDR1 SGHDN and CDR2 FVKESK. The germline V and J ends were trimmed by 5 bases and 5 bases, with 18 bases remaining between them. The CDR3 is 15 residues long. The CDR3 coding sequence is TGTGCCAGCAGCTTCGGGACATTTGTTACGGAGACCCAGTACTTC. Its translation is CASSFGTFVTETQYF.

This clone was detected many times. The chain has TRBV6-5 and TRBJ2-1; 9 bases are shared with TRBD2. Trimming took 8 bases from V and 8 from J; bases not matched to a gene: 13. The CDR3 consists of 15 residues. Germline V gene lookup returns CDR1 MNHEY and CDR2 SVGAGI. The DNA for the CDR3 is TGTGCCAGCGGCCCTATGGCGGGAGGGGTCCATGAGCAGTTCTTC. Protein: CASGPMAGGVHEQFF.

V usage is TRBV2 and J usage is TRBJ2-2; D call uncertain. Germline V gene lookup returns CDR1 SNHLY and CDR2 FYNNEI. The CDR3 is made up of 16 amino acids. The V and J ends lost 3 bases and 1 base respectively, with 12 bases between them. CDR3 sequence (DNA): TGTGCCAGCAGTGACCTGCCACCTAGGAACACCGGGGAGCTGTTTTTT. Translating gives CASSDLPPRNTGELFF.

CDR3 in amino acids: CASSPDRDSSYEQYF. DNA of the CDR3: TGTGCCAGCAGTCCTGACAGGGATTCGTCCTACGAGCAGTACTTC. V is TRBV6-5 and J is TRBJ2-7; TRBD1 matches at 7 bases. This CDR3 region has 15 residues. Germline V lookup: CDR1 MNHEY, CDR2 SVGAGI. The J segment lost 1 base and the V segment lost 5 bases, leaving 8 bases of the junction unmatched.

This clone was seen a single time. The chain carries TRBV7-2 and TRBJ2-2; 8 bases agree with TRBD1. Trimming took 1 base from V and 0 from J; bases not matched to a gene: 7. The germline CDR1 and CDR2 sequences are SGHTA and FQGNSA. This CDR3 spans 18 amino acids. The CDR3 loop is CASSLELPDRANTGELFF. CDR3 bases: TGTGCCAGCAGCTTAGAACTCCCGGACAGGGCGAACACCGGGGAGCTGTTTTTT. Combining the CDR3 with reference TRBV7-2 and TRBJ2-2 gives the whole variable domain GAGVSQSPSNKVTEKGKDVELRCDPISGHTALYWYRQSLGQGLEFLIYFQGNSAPDKSGLPSDRFSAERTGGSVSTLTIQRTQQEDSAVYLCASSLELPDRANTGELFFGEGSRLTVL.